This T cell receptor (beta chain) was identified during a study of T cells in Graves' hyperthyroidism and ophthalmopathy. Germline CDR1 SNHLY, CDR2 FYNNEI. The CDR3 runs 20 residues. V lost 0 bases and J 0 bases, leaving 22 bases between the germline ends. This clonotype has ten or more counts. Template material for amplifying TCR beta CDR3 regions consisted of RNA transcripts. HTBI primers were used for first-round RT-PCR of the TCR CDR3. MiXCR, applied by TCRdb to the multiplex PCR reads, yields one record per CDR3 protein. The sample lists about 300,000 distinct CDR3 sequences; approximately 13% were seen once. Exclusion of patients followed from uncontrolled infection, other autoimmune disease, pregnancy or lactation.

This receptor was obtained from a woman in her thirties or forties with Graves' hyperthyroidism. This chain joins TRBV2 and TRBJ2-3; D ambiguous. Source material: blood. CDR3 nucleotides: TGTGCCAGCAGTGAAGCGGTGAGGTCCCTACCCCGCTCTAGCACAGATACGCAGTATTTT. This gives the protein CASSEAVRSLPRSSTDTQYF.